A selection of T cell receptor beta chains follows, all from one sample in a study of response to subunit inactivated influenza vaccine. TCRdb re-analysed the RT-PCR reads in MiXCR, keeping a single row per CDR3 protein. The table has fewer than 650,000 distinct CDR3 sequences, over 10% seen once. The sequences come from PBMCs from blood, collected 40 to 50 days after vaccination. The origin of the receptors is a man aged 50 or older who received an inactivated influenza vaccine. Both conserved end residues are part of each CDR3. D genes are given only for firm matches.

TRBV7-2	TRBJ2-5	.	CASSPDLSWETQYF
TRBV5-1	TRBJ2-7	.	CASSLDGSNYEQYF
TRBV7-2	TRBJ1-2	.	CASSLAPGASGYTF
TRBV12-3/TRBV12-4	TRBJ2-7	.	CASSTDTDVHYEQYF
TRBV4-3	TRBJ2-1	TRBD2	CASSQAPGSGSSYNEQFF
TRBV6-1	TRBJ1-4	.	CASYRDPGEKLFF
TRBV6-1	TRBJ2-6	.	CASSEQGPYSGANVLTF
TRBV29-1	TRBJ1-1	.	CSAGGRMNTEAFF
TRBV20-1	TRBJ2-2	.	CSAKAGPYTGELFF
TRBV6-5	TRBJ2-3	TRBD2	CASSSPGLGPDTQYF
TRBV12-3/TRBV12-4	TRBJ2-5	TRBD2	CASSFASGRGETQYF
TRBV5-6	TRBJ2-7	TRBD1	CASSWGQPLSYEQYF
TRBV5-1	TRBJ1-3	.	CASSLDDSHSGNTIYF
TRBV28	TRBJ1-2	TRBD1	CASRLRDRGVNGYTF
TRBV20-1	TRBJ2-7	.	CSLTGDYEQYF
TRBV7-3	TRBJ2-1	.	CASSNALGGSYNEQFF
TRBV6-1	TRBJ2-5	TRBD2	CASGTGTSAETQYF
TRBV24-1	TRBJ2-7	.	CATSSMYSYEQYF
TRBV20-1	TRBJ2-3	TRBD2	CSARGGLAGGRADTQYF
TRBV4-2	TRBJ1-4	.	CASSPSFDRDEKLFF
TRBV20-1	TRBJ2-1	.	CSGEAPMNEQFF
TRBV7-9	TRBJ2-1	.	CASSPHLGSEQFF
TRBV20-1	TRBJ2-1	TRBD2	CSATVTSGSPNEQFF
TRBV20-1	TRBJ2-7	.	CSARRPNAAYEQYF
TRBV20-1	TRBJ2-7	TRBD2	CSASGAGAGDEQYF
TRBV4-2	TRBJ2-5	TRBD2	CASSQDGAGGETQYF
TRBV9	TRBJ2-7	.	CASSARTESYEQYF
TRBV5-1	TRBJ2-1	TRBD1	CASSLAGDSSYNEQFF
TRBV7-8	TRBJ2-1	.	CASSFPYQYNEQFF